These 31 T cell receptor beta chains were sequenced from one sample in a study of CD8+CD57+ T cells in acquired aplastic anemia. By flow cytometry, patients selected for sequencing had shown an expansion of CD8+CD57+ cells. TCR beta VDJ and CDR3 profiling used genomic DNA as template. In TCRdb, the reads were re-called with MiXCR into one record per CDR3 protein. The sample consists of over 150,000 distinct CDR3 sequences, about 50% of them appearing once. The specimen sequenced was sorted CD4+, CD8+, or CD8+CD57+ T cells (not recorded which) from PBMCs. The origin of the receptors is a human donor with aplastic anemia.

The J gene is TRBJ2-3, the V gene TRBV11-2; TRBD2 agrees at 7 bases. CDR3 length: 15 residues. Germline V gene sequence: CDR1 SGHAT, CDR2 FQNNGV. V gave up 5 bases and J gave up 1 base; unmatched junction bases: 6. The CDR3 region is CASSEIAGGTDTQYF. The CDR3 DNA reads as TGTGCCAGCAGCGAAATTGCGGGGGGCACAGATACGCAGTATTTT.

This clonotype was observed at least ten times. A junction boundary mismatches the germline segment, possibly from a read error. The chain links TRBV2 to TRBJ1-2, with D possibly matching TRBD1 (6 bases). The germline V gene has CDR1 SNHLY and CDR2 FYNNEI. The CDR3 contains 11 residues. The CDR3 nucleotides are TGTGCCAGCAGTGACGTGACAGGTTCCCCCTTC. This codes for CASSDVTGSPF.

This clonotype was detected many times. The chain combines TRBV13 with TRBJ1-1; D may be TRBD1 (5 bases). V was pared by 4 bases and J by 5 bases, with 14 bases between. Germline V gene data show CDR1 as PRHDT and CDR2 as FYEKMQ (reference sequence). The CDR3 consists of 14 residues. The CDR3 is CASSSQGRGTEAFF. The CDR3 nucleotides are TGTGCCAGCAGCTCTCAGGGCCGAGGGACTGAAGCTTTCTTT.

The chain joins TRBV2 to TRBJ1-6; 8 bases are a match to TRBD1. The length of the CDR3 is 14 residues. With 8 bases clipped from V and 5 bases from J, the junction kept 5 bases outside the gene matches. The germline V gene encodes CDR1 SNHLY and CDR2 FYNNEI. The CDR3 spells CASGQGPNNSPLHF. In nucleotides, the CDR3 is TGTGCCAGCGGACAGGGCCCTAATAATTCACCCCTCCACTTT.

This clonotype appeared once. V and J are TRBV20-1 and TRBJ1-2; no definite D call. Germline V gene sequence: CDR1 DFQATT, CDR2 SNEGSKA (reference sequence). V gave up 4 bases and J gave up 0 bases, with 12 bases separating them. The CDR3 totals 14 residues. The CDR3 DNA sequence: TGCAGTGCTATTGGCAGGCAGGCTAACTATGGCTACACCTTC. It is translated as CSAIGRQANYGYTF.

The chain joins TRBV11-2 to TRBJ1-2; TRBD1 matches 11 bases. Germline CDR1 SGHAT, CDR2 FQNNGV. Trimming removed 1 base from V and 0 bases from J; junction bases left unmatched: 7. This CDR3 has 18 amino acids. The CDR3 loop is CASSLVGTGGLANYGYTF. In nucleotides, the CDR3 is TGTGCCAGCAGCTTAGTCGGGACAGGGGGACTAGCTAACTATGGCTACACCTTC.

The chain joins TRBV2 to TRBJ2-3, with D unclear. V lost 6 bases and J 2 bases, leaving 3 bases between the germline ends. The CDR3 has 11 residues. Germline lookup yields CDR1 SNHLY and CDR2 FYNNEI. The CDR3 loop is CASRSTDTQYF. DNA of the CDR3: TGTGCCAGCAGATCCACAGATACGCAGTATTTT.

The chain's CDR3 is CSARVAGGPTDTQYF. The DNA for the CDR3 is TGCAGTGCTAGAGTGGCGGGAGGGCCGACCGATACGCAGTATTTT. The chain carries TRBV20-1 and TRBJ2-3, with 9 bases matching TRBD2. The length of the CDR3 is 15 residues. J lost 6 bases, V lost 1 base, and 8 bases had no gene match. Germline lookup yields CDR1 DFQATT and CDR2 SNEGSKA (reference sequence).

The CDR3 region is CASSEAMGAGGTDTQYF. In DNA form, the CDR3 reads TGCGCCAGCAGTGAGGCCATGGGAGCGGGAGGGACAGATACGCAGTATTTT. This chain joins TRBV10-2 and TRBJ2-3; 10 positions match TRBD2. Trimming at V came to 2 bases and at J to 3 bases, leaving 8 bases not matched to a gene. This CDR3 comprises 17 residues. Germline CDR1 is WSHSY and CDR2 is SAAADI.

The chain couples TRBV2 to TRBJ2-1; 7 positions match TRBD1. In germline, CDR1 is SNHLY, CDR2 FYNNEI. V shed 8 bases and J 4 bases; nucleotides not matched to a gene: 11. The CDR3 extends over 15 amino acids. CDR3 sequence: CASFQGQTGYNEQFF. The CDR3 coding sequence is TGTGCCAGCTTCCAGGGGCAGACAGGGTACAATGAGCAGTTCTTC.

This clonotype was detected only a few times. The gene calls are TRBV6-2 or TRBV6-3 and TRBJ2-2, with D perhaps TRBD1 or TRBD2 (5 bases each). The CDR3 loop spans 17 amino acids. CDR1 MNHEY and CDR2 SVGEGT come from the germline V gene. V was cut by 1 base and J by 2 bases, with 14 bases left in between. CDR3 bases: TGTGCCAGCAGTTACTGGGGTGGGACCCGCAACACCGGGGAGCTGTTTTTT. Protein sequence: CASSYWGGTRNTGELFF.

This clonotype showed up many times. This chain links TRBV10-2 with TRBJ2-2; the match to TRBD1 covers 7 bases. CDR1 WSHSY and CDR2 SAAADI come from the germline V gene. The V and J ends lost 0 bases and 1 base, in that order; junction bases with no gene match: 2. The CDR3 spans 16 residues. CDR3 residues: CASSESWTGNTGELFF. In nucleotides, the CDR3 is TGCGCCAGCAGTGAGTCCTGGACAGGGAACACCGGGGAGCTGTTTTTT.

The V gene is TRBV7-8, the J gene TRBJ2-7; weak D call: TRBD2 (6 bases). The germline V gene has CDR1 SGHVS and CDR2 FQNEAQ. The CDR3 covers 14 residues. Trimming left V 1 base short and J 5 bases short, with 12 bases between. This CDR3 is CASSLGLVSDEQYF. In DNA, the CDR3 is TGTGCCAGCAGCTTAGGACTAGTTTCCGACGAGCAGTACTTC.

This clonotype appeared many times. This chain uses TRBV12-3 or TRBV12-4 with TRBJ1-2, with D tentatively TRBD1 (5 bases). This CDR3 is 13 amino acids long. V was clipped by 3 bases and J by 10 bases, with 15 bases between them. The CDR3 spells CASSLGPTTNYTF. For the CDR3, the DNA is TGTGCCAGCAGTTTGGGACCGACAACGAACTACACCTTC.

The CDR3 DNA reads TGCAGTGCTCCGAGTCCCAGGACCTACGAGCAGTACTTC. It specifies CSAPSPRTYEQYF. The chain couples TRBV20-1 to TRBJ2-7; D gene ambiguous. CDR3 size: 13 residues. The V and J ends lost 5 bases and 2 bases respectively, with 13 bases between them. Germline V gene data show CDR1 as DFQATT and CDR2 as SNEGSKA (reference sequence).

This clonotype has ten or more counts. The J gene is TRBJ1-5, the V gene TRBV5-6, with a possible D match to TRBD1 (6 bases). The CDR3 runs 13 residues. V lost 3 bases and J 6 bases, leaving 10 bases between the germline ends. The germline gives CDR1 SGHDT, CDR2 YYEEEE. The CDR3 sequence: CASSSAGVQPQHF. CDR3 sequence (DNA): TGTGCCAGCAGCTCCGCAGGGGTTCAGCCCCAGCATTTT.

CDR3 amino acids: CAIGDSVDGYTF. As DNA, the CDR3 is TGTGCCATCGGGGACAGTGTCGATGGCTACACCTTC. This chain uses TRBV10-3 with TRBJ1-2, with 7 bases aligning to TRBD1. The CDR3 is made up of 12 amino acids. Germline CDR1 reads ENHRY; CDR2 reads SYGVKD. V shed 8 bases and J 6 bases; nucleotides not matched to a gene: 6.

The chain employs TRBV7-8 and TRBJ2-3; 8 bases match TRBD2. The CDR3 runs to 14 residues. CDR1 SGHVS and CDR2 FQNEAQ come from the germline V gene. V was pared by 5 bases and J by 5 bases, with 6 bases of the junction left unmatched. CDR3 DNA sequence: TGTGCCAGCAGCACGGGGGGGCAGAGAGATACGCAGTATTTT. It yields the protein CASSTGGQRDTQYF. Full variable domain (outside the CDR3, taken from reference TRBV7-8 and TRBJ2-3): GAGVSQSPRYKVAKRGQDVALRCDPISGHVSLFWYQQALGQGPEFLTYFQNEAQLDKSGLPSDRFFAERPEGSVSTLKIQRTQQEDSAVYLCASSTGGQRDTQYFGPGTRLTVL.

The CDR3 protein is CASSDRQATEAFF. CDR3 sequence (DNA): TGCGCCAGCAGCGATAGACAGGCCACTGAAGCTTTCTTT. This rearrangement joins TRBV5-1 to TRBJ1-1, with D perhaps TRBD1 (6 bases). The V gene's germline CDR1 is SGHRS and CDR2 YFSETQ. V lost 4 bases and J 4 bases, leaving 11 bases between the germline ends. This CDR3 is built from 13 residues.

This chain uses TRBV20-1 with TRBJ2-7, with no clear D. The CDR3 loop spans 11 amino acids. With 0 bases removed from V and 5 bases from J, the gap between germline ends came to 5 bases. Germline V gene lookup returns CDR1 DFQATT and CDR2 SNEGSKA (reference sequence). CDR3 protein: CSAREFNEQYF. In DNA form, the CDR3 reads TGCAGTGCTAGAGAGTTTAACGAGCAGTACTTC.

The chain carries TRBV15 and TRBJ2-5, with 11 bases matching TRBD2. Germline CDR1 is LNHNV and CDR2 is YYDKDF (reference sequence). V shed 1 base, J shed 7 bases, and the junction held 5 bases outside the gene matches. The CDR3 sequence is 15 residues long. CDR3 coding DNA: TGTGCCACCAGCAGAGGTGGGACTAGCGGAGGGACCCAGTACTTC. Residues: CATSRGGTSGGTQYF.

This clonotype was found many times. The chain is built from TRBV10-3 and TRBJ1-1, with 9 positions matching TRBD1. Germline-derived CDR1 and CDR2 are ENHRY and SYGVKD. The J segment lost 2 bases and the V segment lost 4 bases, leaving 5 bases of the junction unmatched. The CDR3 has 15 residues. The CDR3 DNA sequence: TGTGCCATCAGTGGAACAGGGGGCCGAAACACTGAAGCTTTCTTT. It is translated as CAISGTGGRNTEAFF.

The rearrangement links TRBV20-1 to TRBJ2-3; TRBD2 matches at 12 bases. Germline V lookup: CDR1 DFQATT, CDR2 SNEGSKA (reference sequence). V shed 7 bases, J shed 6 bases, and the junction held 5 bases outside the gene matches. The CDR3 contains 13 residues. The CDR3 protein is CSGTSGGLDTQYF. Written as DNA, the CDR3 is TGCAGTGGTACTAGCGGGGGGTTGGATACGCAGTATTTT.

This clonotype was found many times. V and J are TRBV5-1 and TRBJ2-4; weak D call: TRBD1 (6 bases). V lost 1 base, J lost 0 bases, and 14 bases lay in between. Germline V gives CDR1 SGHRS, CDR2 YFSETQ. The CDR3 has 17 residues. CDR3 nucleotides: TGCGCCAGCAGCTTGACCACAGGGCGCGAAGCCAAAAACATTCAGTACTTC. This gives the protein CASSLTTGREAKNIQYF.

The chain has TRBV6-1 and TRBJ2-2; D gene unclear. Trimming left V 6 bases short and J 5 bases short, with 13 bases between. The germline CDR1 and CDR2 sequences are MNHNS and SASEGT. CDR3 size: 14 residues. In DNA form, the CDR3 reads TGTGCCAGCAGGTCGAGAACCTATACCGGGGAGCTGTTTTTT. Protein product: CASRSRTYTGELFF.

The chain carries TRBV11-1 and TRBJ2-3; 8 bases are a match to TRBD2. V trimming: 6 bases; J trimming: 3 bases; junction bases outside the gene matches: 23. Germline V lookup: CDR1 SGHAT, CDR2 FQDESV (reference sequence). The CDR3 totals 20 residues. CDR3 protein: CASSPGGAALSLDRTDTQYF. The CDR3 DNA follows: TGTGCCAGCAGTCCGGGGGGGGCAGCACTAAGCCTGGACAGAACAGATACGCAGTATTTT.

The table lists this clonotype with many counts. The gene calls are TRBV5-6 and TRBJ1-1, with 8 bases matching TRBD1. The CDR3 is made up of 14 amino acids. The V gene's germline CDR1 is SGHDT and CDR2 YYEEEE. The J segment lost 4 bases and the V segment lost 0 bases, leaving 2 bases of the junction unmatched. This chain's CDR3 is CASSLAGTGTEAFF. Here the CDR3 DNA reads TGTGCCAGCAGCTTGGCCGGGACAGGCACTGAAGCTTTCTTT.

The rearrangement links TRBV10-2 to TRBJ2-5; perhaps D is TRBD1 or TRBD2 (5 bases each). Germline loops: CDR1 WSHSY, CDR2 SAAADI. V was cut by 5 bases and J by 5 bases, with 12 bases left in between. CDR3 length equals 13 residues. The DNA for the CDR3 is TGCGCCAGCAGTCCCCGGGACGTGGAGACCCAGTACTTC. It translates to CASSPRDVETQYF.

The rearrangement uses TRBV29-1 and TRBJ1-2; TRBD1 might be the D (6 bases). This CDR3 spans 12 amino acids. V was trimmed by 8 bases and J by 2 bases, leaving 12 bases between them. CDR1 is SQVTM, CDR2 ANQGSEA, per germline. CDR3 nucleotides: TGCAGCCAAGTCGGACAGAACTATGGCTACACCTTC. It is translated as CSQVGQNYGYTF.

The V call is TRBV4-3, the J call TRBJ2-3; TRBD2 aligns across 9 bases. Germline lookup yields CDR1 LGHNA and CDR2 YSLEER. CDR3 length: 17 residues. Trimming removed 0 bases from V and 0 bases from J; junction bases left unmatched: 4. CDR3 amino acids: CASSQEAGGSSTDTQYF. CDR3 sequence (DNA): TGCGCCAGCAGCCAAGAGGCGGGGGGGTCTAGCACAGATACGCAGTATTTT.

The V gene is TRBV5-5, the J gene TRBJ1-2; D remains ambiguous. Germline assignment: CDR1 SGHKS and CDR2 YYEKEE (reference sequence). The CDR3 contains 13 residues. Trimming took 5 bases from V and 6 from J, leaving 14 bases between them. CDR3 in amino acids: CASSEPPRNGYTF. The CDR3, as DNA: TGTGCCAGCAGTGAACCGCCCAGGAATGGCTACACCTTC.